These T cell receptor beta chains were read from a single sample in a study of blood T cell repertoires in COVID-19. Assay used: immunoSEQ multiplex PCR; TCRdb lists only in-frame clones, some missing. The sample gives 150,000 to 200,000 clones, approximately 90% of which show up once; 20% to 25% is in the top ten. The sequenced material came from peripheral blood. These receptors originate from a man in his 60s with active or convalescent COVID-19. CDR3s leave out the opening cysteine and the closing phenylalanine or tryptophan. Size values are once, few and many counts, or a class for expanded clones, and some rows have none.

TRBJ1-6 - TRBV6-5 ASSYSIQAGNSPLH
TRBJ2-1 - TRBV19 ASSIRTGGRNEQF
TRBJ1-2 - TRBV12-3/TRBV12-4 ASSYRGNYGYT
TRBJ2-1 - TRBV7-6 ASSSRGASSYNEQF
TRBJ1-5 - TRBV3-1/TRBV3-2 ASSQDVNSNQPQH
TRBJ2-1 - TRBV5-6 ASSPLNYNEQF
TRBJ1-2 - TRBV5-6 ASSLGQGTNYGYT
TRBJ1-3 - TRBV12-3/TRBV12-4 ASSLVQGLGY
TRBJ2-7 - TRBV12-3/TRBV12-4 ASSLLAGYEQY
TRBJ2-7 - TRBV5-1 ASSFSGGLSIYEQY
TRBJ1-6 - TRBV24-1 ANTIQGLPLYNSPLH
TRBJ1-4 - TRBV19 ASSIQTTNEKLF
TRBJ2-1 - TRBV19 ASSPRGQHNEQF
TRBJ1-5 - TRBV12-5 ASGLRQPQH
TRBJ2-5 - TRBV9 ASSVGWDYLQETQY
TRBJ1-2 - TRBV29-1 SVERDRGNYGYT
TRBJ2-1 - TRBV9 ASSSTGHNEQF
TRBJ2-1 - TRBV7-2 ASSLDGRGTEQF
TRBJ2-5 - TRBV7-9 ASSPISGGAETQY
TRBJ1-6 - TRBV5-1 ASSLGDRQVGSPLH
TRBJ2-1 once TRBV6-1 ASSDSRFNEQF
TRBJ1-2 - TRBV2 ASSEGRQNYGYT
TRBJ1-5 - TRBV10-1 ANPGPEDQPQH
TRBJ1-1 few TRBV7-6 ASSKLSRDTEAF
TRBJ2-3 - TRBV11-2 ASSFPQDTQY
TRBJ1-2 - TRBV19 ASSFQGVYGYT
TRBJ2-1 few TRBV5-1 ASLVGDTINNEQF
TRBJ1-5 - TRBV4-1 ASSQGRGSNQPQH
TRBJ1-1 once TRBV5-1 ASSTPNTEAF
TRBJ2-7 - TRBV6-5 ASSYSQGAYEQY
TRBJ2-6 - TRBV3-1/TRBV3-2 ASSQDPRGAGANVLT
TRBJ1-5 - TRBV27 ASSLQGGQPQH
TRBJ2-2 - TRBV7-9 ASPTLTGELF
TRBJ2-4 - TRBV27 ASRGGAKNIQY
TRBJ2-5 - TRBV18 ASSPAAGEGTQY
TRBJ1-5 few TRBV5-1 ASSSYVIGTYNQPQH
TRBJ1-4 - TRBV21-1 ASSTRTDATNEKLF
TRBJ1-5 - TRBV21-1 ASTGGQPQH
TRBJ2-7 - TRBV6-2/TRBV6-3 ASSYGRGSYEQY
TRBJ2-7 - TRBV11-1 ASSPGPGQAYEQY
TRBJ2-5 - TRBV6-4 ASSDSKISVGETQY
TRBJ1-1 - TRBV19 ATRDREGAEAF
TRBJ2-5 once TRBV5-1 ASNRGQGQETQY
TRBJ2-5 - TRBV5-1 ASSSGLAGAGQETQY